This entry is about one T cell receptor (beta chain). Its antigen is not identified. This entry belongs to a study of shared clonotypes between healthy human individuals. This CDR3 spans 15 amino acids. Trimming removed 2 bases from V and 0 bases from J, with 8 bases in between. Germline V lookup: CDR1 SGHRS, CDR2 YFSETQ. Only in-frame clones appear in the TCRdb table, and some are missing; sequencing was by immunoSEQ multiplex PCR. There are approximately 510,000 clones in the sample; about four fifths occur only once, and under 15% lies in the top ten. Study results and limitations: How much donors shared clonotypes was expected to be affected by sequencing depth.

Roughly 81 million PBMCs per unsorted sample were used for genomic DNA. This chain connects TRBV5-1 to TRBJ2-2, with D hard to call. Material for sequencing was PBMCs. The clonotype originates from a woman aged 35 to 49 in good health. Some clones in this sample may be carry-over from other donors' samples. In DNA, the CDR3 is TGCGCCAGCAGCTTAGACACAACGAACACCGGGGAGCTGTTTTTT. Translated, it gives CASSLDTTNTGELFF.